The 24 T cell receptor beta chains listed next were all sequenced from one sample in a study of patients and donors after allogeneic stem cell transplantation. TCRdb re-analysed the RT-PCR reads in MiXCR, keeping a single row per CDR3 protein. Of under 200,000 distinct CDR3 sequences in the sample, 24% were seen once. The sample was blood, either unsorted or a sorted T cell fraction (not recorded which). These receptors all stem from a human donor who was either an allogeneic HSCT recipient or a stem cell or donor lymphocyte infusion donor (not recorded which). It is not recorded whose cells these are; they may come from a transplant donor.

This chain connects TRBV6-5 to TRBJ1-1; D is perhaps TRBD1 (5 bases). The germline CDR1 and CDR2 sequences are MNHEY and SVGAGI. The ends were cut back, 0 bases at V and 4 bases at J, with 9 bases in the middle. The length of the CDR3 is 14 residues. CDR3: CASSYSLGVTEAFF. CDR3 DNA sequence: TGTGCCAGCAGTTACTCGCTAGGGGTCACTGAAGCTTTCTTT.

The chain joins TRBV12-3 or TRBV12-4 to TRBJ1-3; no firm D call. V was cut by 5 bases and J by 4 bases, with 18 bases left in between. The CDR3 is 16 residues long. The CDR3 sequence: CASSPITLETGNTIYF. In DNA form, the CDR3 reads TGTGCCAGCAGTCCGATTACTCTGGAAACCGGAAACACCATATATTTT.

This clonotype was recorded many times. Written as DNA, the CDR3 is TGCAGCGTTGACAAGCCGTTCGGGTTGAACACTGAAGCTTTCTTT. Its translation: CSVDKPFGLNTEAFF. The chain uses TRBV29-1 and TRBJ1-1; no clear D. Trimming shortened V by 3 bases and J by 0 bases, and 14 bases separated the two germline ends. Germline values: CDR1 SQVTM, CDR2 ANQGSEA. CDR3 length equals 15 residues.

The J gene is TRBJ1-4, the V gene TRBV12-3 or TRBV12-4; D call uncertain. This CDR3 is built from 14 residues. The V gene lost 4 bases and the J gene lost 7 bases, with 13 bases spanning the gap. The CDR3 DNA follows: TGTGCCAGCAGTTCAGAAAGGAGAGGTGAAAAACTGTTTTTT. Its protein is CASSSERRGEKLFF.

This clonotype appeared a few times. V and J are TRBV20-1 and TRBJ2-7; no clear D gene. CDR3 length: 16 amino acids. Germline values: CDR1 DFQATT, CDR2 SNEGSKA (reference sequence). V lost 1 base, J lost 4 bases, and 20 bases lay in between. The CDR3 sequence: CSARANDGLPKYEQYF. CDR3 DNA sequence: TGCAGTGCTAGAGCGAATGACGGGCTACCGAAGTACGAGCAGTACTTC.

This clonotype was counted between two and nine times. This sequence joins TRBV30 and TRBJ1-1; 12 bases agree with TRBD1. The length of the CDR3 is 16 residues. CDR1 and CDR2 (germline): GTSNPN, SVGIG (reference sequence). V dropped 4 bases and J dropped 3; count of bases not matched to a gene: 9. The CDR3, as DNA: TGTGCCTGGAACACCGGGACAGGGGGCTTAGACACTGAAGCTTTCTTT. It encodes CAWNTGTGGLDTEAFF.

The chain links TRBV19 to TRBJ1-1; D unresolved. Germline CDR1 and CDR2: LNHDA and SQIVND (reference sequence). V was trimmed by 2 bases and J by 3 bases, leaving 7 bases between them. This CDR3 spans 13 amino acids. The CDR3 DNA reads as TGTGCCAGTAGTATATCGGGCGACACTGAAGCTTTCTTT. Its translation: CASSISGDTEAFF.

This clonotype was found a few times. This chain joins TRBV7-2 and TRBJ2-4, with a weak D call TRBD1 (5 bases). Trimming pared 1 base from V and 8 bases from J, leaving 12 bases between. The CDR3 covers 14 residues. Per the germline V gene, CDR1 is SGHTA and CDR2 is FQGNSA. The CDR3 is CASSLGSGKDIQYF. The CDR3 coding sequence is TGTGCCAGCAGCTTAGGGTCAGGGAAAGACATTCAGTACTTC.

This sequence joins TRBV5-1 and TRBJ1-1, with a weak D call TRBD1 (6 bases). Deletions cut 0 bases from V and 0 bases from J, with 12 bases between. Germline CDR1 reads SGHRS; CDR2 reads YFSETQ. The CDR3 extends over 16 amino acids. CDR3 nucleotides: TGCGCCAGCAGCTTGGCTGGGGGGCTTATGAACACTGAAGCTTTCTTT. Translating it yields CASSLAGGLMNTEAFF.

The rearrangement joins TRBV29-1 to TRBJ2-1; D remains unclear. This CDR3 region has 13 residues. Germline CDR1 is SQVTM and CDR2 is ANQGSEA. V was cut by 4 bases and J by 0 bases, with 7 bases left in between. The CDR3 is CSVARLSYNEQFF. The DNA of the CDR3 is TGCAGCGTTGCACGTCTCTCCTACAATGAGCAGTTCTTC.

This clonotype was seen once. CDR3 nucleotides: TGTGCCAGCAGTAGCGGAGGGGGACCGGGACTAGCGGGAGGGCTGTACTTC. Its translation: CASSSGGGPGLAGGLYF. V is TRBV12-3 or TRBV12-4 and J is TRBJ2-5; TRBD2 matches at 16 bases. The CDR3 is 17 residues long. After removal of 5 bases from V and 13 bases from J, the junction contained 16 bases not matched to a gene.

This clonotype was counted a few times. This chain joins TRBV12-3 or TRBV12-4 and TRBJ2-5; D is ambiguous. V dropped 2 bases and J dropped 5 bases, with 6 bases sitting between them. This CDR3 comprises 12 residues. Here the CDR3 DNA reads TGTGCCAGCAGTTTATTCCAGGAGACCCAGTACTTC. It codes for CASSLFQETQYF.

This clonotype was seen a handful of times. This rearrangement joins TRBV20-1 to TRBJ2-1; 10 bases match TRBD2. Losses at the gene ends were 0 bases for V and 5 bases for J; bases not matched to a gene: 16. Germline V gene data show CDR1 as DFQATT and CDR2 as SNEGSKA (reference sequence). The CDR3 runs 19 residues. Here the CDR3 reads CSARDPKSIAGGSNNEQFF. CDR3 nucleotide sequence: TGCAGTGCTAGAGATCCAAAATCTATAGCGGGAGGATCTAACAATGAGCAGTTCTTC.

The gene calls are TRBV12-3 or TRBV12-4 and TRBJ2-2; 10 bases match TRBD2. After removal of 3 bases from V and 4 bases from J, the junction contained 8 bases not matched to a gene. This CDR3 is 17 amino acids long. This CDR3 is CASSLRRSGGLTGELFF. The CDR3 nucleotides are TGTGCCAGCAGTTTGAGACGTAGCGGGGGGCTCACCGGGGAGCTGTTTTTT.

This clonotype has just a few counts. The chain carries TRBV5-1 and TRBJ1-1; 7 bases agree with TRBD1. The CDR3 consists of 15 residues. V lost 4 bases, J lost 4 bases, and 10 bases stayed unmatched. CDR1 and CDR2 (germline): SGHRS, YFSETQ. The chain's CDR3 is CASSAGQQQVTEAFF. CDR3 bases: TGCGCCAGCAGCGCGGGACAGCAACAGGTCACTGAAGCTTTCTTT.

This clonotype has a handful of counts. This rearrangement joins TRBV6-5 to TRBJ1-1, with 11 bases identical to TRBD1. The CDR3 totals 15 residues. The germline gives CDR1 MNHEY, CDR2 SVGAGI. The V and J ends lost 1 base and 6 bases, in that order; junction bases with no gene match: 4. CDR3 region: CASSYWTGGRAEAFF. The CDR3 DNA is TGTGCCAGCAGTTACTGGACAGGGGGCCGAGCTGAAGCTTTCTTT.

This chain joins TRBV5-5 and TRBJ1-1; D is unresolved. The CDR3 has 13 amino acids. V was cut by 4 bases and J by 2 bases, with 9 bases left in between. Looked up from germline, CDR1 is SGHKS and CDR2 is YYEKEE (reference sequence). The CDR3, as DNA: TGTGCCAGCAGCCTAGGTGATAACACTGAAGCTTTCTTT. It is translated as CASSLGDNTEAFF.

The CDR3 DNA follows: TGCAGTGCCCAAACTGACACCGGGGAGCTGTTTTTT. This sequence encodes CSAQTDTGELFF. The chain employs TRBV20-1 and TRBJ2-2; no firm D call. The V end was cut by 6 bases, the J end by 3 bases, with 8 bases between. The germline gives CDR1 DFQATT, CDR2 SNEGSKA (reference sequence). The CDR3 extends over 12 amino acids.

This clonotype showed up just a few times. One junction end disagrees with the germline gene, perhaps due to a read error. The V and J genes are TRBV6-1 and TRBJ1-1; D is unclear. Germline V gives CDR1 MNHNS, CDR2 SASEGT. The CDR3 contains 13 residues. The CDR3 sequence is CAGVRITGTEAFF. The CDR3 DNA is TGCGCAGGTGTGAGGATAACGGGCACTGAAGCTTTCTTT.

Only a few counts were recorded for this clonotype. V is TRBV12-5 and J is TRBJ2-2; D gene ambiguous. Germline CDR1 reads LGHNT; CDR2 reads FRNRAP. CDR3 length: 16 amino acids. The V end was cut by 5 bases, the J end by 3 bases, with 16 bases between. The chain's CDR3 is CASGTPTVDHTGELFF. The CDR3 nucleotides read TGTGCTAGTGGTACCCCGACGGTAGACCACACCGGGGAGCTGTTTTTT.

The chain recombines TRBV12-3 or TRBV12-4 with TRBJ1-1; 11 bases are a match to TRBD1. The CDR3 consists of 14 residues. The V gene end was trimmed by 4 bases and the J gene end by 5 bases; junction bases not matched to a gene: 3. The CDR3 here is CASSWTGGPTEAFF. CDR3 nucleotide sequence: TGTGCCAGCAGTTGGACAGGGGGCCCGACTGAAGCTTTCTTT.

This chain uses TRBV6-6 with TRBJ2-1, with TRBD1 identical over 9 bases. The CDR3 loop spans 15 amino acids. V was pared by 2 bases and J by 7 bases, with 6 bases of the junction left unmatched. CDR1 is MNHNY, CDR2 SVGAGI, per germline (reference sequence). The DNA of the CDR3 is TGTGCCAGCAGTTACCCGGGACAGGGCATGAATGAGCAGTTCTTC. Amino acid sequence: CASSYPGQGMNEQFF.

This clonotype was detected only a few times. The chain combines TRBV5-1 with TRBJ1-4; D not certain. V lost 3 bases, J lost 5 bases, and 14 bases lay in between. The CDR3 sequence is 15 residues long. Germline V gene data show CDR1 as SGHRS and CDR2 as YFSETQ. The DNA of the CDR3 is TGCGCCAGCAGCTCTATTGGGCTCCTCAATGAAAAACTGTTTTTT. Its translation: CASSSIGLLNEKLFF.

This clonotype has more than one count but fewer than ten. The chain has TRBV6-2 or TRBV6-3 and TRBJ1-5, with D unresolved. The germline V and J ends were trimmed by 3 bases and 4 bases, with 10 bases remaining between them. The CDR3 runs 14 residues. CDR1 is MNHEY and CDR2 is SVGEGT in the germline V gene. The CDR3 DNA sequence: TGTGCCAGCAGTTATTCCGCGGGAAATCAGCCCCAGCATTTT. This sequence encodes CASSYSAGNQPQHF.